Listed below are T cell receptor beta chains from one sample, sequenced in a study of T cell responses to AZD1222 COVID-19 vaccine. Clones were sequenced by immunoSEQ multiplex PCR, and TCRdb holds only the in-frame ones, with some missing. Here the sample spans about 150,000 clones, roughly 91% being singletons. The sequencing here drew on peripheral blood, taken 28 days after the second AZD1222 dose. Every receptor here comes from an adult who received the AZD1222 COVID-19 vaccine. The CDR3 runs from the conserved cysteine through the conserved F or W. The D gene is left open where the match is weak. The size of a clone is reported for some rows only, either as once, few or many, or as a class for expanded clones.

D gene	clone size	V gene	J gene	CDR3 DNA	CDR3 protein
-	once	TRBV5-4	TRBJ1-4	TGTGCCAGCAGCTTTTTTGACAGGACGGGGAATGAAAAACTGTTTTTT	CASSFFDRTGNEKLFF
-	-	TRBV2	TRBJ2-1	TGTGCCAGCAGTCAAACCCCCGAGGATGAGCAGTTCTTC	CASSQTPEDEQFF
TRBD2	-	TRBV4-2	TRBJ2-4	TGTGCCAGCAGCCAAGAGACTAGCGGGAAGGGCAAAAACATTCAGTACTTC	CASSQETSGKGKNIQYF
TRBD1	-	TRBV10-3	TRBJ2-7	TGTGCCATCACGGACAGGGTCTCCTACGAGCAGTACTTC	CAITDRVSYEQYF
TRBD1	-	TRBV5-8	TRBJ1-5	TGTGCCAGCAGCCCAGGACAGGGGGTTCAGCCCCAGCATTTT	CASSPGQGVQPQHF
-	once	TRBV7-9	TRBJ1-4	TGTGCCAGCAGCTTTGGACAGAGTGATATTGAAAAACTGTTTTTT	CASSFGQSDIEKLFF
TRBD1	-	TRBV19	TRBJ1-5	TGTGCCAGTAACCTCGCACAGGGGAAGAGCAATCAGCCCCAGCATTTT	CASNLAQGKSNQPQHF
-	few	TRBV30	TRBJ2-4	TGTGCCTGGAGTGTAGCCAAGGAATGGGGCCAAAACATTCAGTACTTC	CAWSVAKEWGQNIQYF
-	few	TRBV19	TRBJ1-4	TGTGCCAGTAAGGGGCGGACTAATGAAAAACTGTTTTTT	CASKGRTNEKLFF
TRBD2	-	TRBV5-6	TRBJ2-2	TGTGCCAGCAGCTTGCTAGCGGGGACGAACACCGGGGAGCTGTTTTTT	CASSLLAGTNTGELFF
TRBD1	-	TRBV18	TRBJ1-5	TGTGCCAGCTCACCACCGGGACAGGGGTTCGGGGAGCCCCAGCATTTT	CASSPPGQGFGEPQHF
-	-	TRBV14	TRBJ1-2	TGTGCCAGCAGCCAAGCCGGGGCGAAGGGAGACTATGGCTACACCTTC	CASSQAGAKGDYGYTF
-	-	TRBV24-1	TRBJ1-2	TGTGCCACCAGTGGGGCGGGCTACTATGGCTACACCTTC	CATSGAGYYGYTF
-	-	TRBV18	TRBJ2-1	TGTGCCAGCTCACCAGTATCGGGCAGCACCTACAATGAGCAGTTCTTC	CASSPVSGSTYNEQFF
-	-	TRBV7-6	TRBJ2-3	TGTGCCAGCAGCCCCCAAACGGGGAGCACAGATACGCAGTATTTT	CASSPQTGSTDTQYF
-	once	TRBV4-3	TRBJ1-3	TGCGCCAGCAGCCAAGAACGTCAACAGGGCACGGACACCATATATTTT	CASSQERQQGTDTIYF
-	-	TRBV15	TRBJ2-7	TGTGCCACCAGCGCCCTCCCAGCGGGTTATTACGAGCAGTACTTC	CATSALPAGYYEQYF
-	-	TRBV19	TRBJ1-5	TGTGCCAGTAGTCGGCAGAGCAATAGCAATCAGCCCCAGCATTTT	CASSRQSNSNQPQHF
TRBD2	-	TRBV18	TRBJ2-1	TGTGCCAGCTCACCACCGGGGCGCGGGAGGGGAGACAATGAGCAGTTCTTC	CASSPPGRGRGDNEQFF
TRBD2	-	TRBV29-1	TRBJ2-2	TGCAGCGTTTTAAACGTAGCGGGGGCCACCGGGGAGCTGTTTTTT	CSVLNVAGATGELFF
-	-	TRBV6-5	TRBJ1-5	TGTGCCAGCAGTTACTCCTCAGGAGCTGGCAATCAGCCCCAGCATTTT	CASSYSSGAGNQPQHF
TRBD1	-	TRBV24-1	TRBJ1-2	TGTGCCACCAGTGATGGACAGGGATATGGCTACACCTTC	CATSDGQGYGYTF
-	once	TRBV2	TRBJ2-1	TGTGCCAGCAGTGAAAATCTCCCCTACAATGAGCAGTTCTTC	CASSENLPYNEQFF
-	once	TRBV19	TRBJ2-7	TGTGCCAGTAGCCCCGACCCCTTGTACTACGAGCAGTACTTC	CASSPDPLYYEQYF
TRBD2	-	TRBV5-1	TRBJ2-2	TGCGCCAGCAGCTTGATAGCGGGACTAGCGGGAACCGGGGAGCTGTTTTTT	CASSLIAGLAGTGELFF
TRBD1	-	TRBV7-2	TRBJ2-1	TGTGCCAGCAGCCCTCGAGCAGGGACAGGGGCCAGCTCCTACAATGAGCAGTTCTTC	CASSPRAGTGASSYNEQFF
TRBD2	-	TRBV7-2	TRBJ2-3	TGTGCCAGCAGCTTAGCGCGCTCGGGGGGGATTAGCACAGATACGCAGTATTTT	CASSLARSGGISTDTQYF
TRBD1	-	TRBV7-2	TRBJ2-1	TGTGCCAGCAGCTTACAGGGACAGGGGATAGATGAGCAGTTCTTC	CASSLQGQGIDEQFF
TRBD2	once	TRBV7-9	TRBJ2-1	TGTGCCAGCAGCCCCGGACTTAGCGGGAGCGGGTTCTTC	CASSPGLSGSGFF
TRBD2	-	TRBV18	TRBJ2-1	TGTGCCAGCTCAGGCGGGAGCGACAATGAGCAGTTCTTC	CASSGGSDNEQFF
-	-	TRBV6-5	TRBJ1-4	TGTGCCAGCACCCGGGGGGGGGCGCGGGAAAAACTGTTTTTT	CASTRGGAREKLFF
-	-	TRBV4-1	TRBJ1-1	TGCGCCAGCAGCCCAGCCCAAACAGGGAACACTGAAGCTTTCTTT	CASSPAQTGNTEAFF
-	-	TRBV12-3/TRBV12-4	TRBJ2-7	TGTGCCAGCAGTTTCGCATTCGTCGGCGAGCAGTACTTC	CASSFAFVGEQYF
TRBD1	-	TRBV18	TRBJ2-5	TGTGCCAGCTCACCACGGACAGGGTACCAAGAGACCCAGTACTTC	CASSPRTGYQETQYF
-	-	TRBV30	TRBJ1-1	TGTGCCTGGAGTGGATTGAACACTGAAGCTTTCTTT	CAWSGLNTEAFF
-	-	TRBV7-9	TRBJ2-3	TGTGCCAGCAGCACGACCACAGATACGCAGTATTTT	CASSTTTDTQYF